This T cell receptor (beta chain) is from a study of T cells in Graves' hyperthyroidism and ophthalmopathy. Turning to the study itself: Peripheral blood draws took place at initial diagnosis, ahead of any treatment.

CDR3 length equals 13 residues. J gave up 7 bases and V 7 bases, and 7 bases lay outside the gene matches. CDR1 LNHDA and CDR2 SQIVND come from the germline V gene (reference sequence). RNA transcripts yielded amplified TCR beta CDR3 regions. An initial round of RT-PCR targeting the TCR CDR3 relied on the HTBI primer set. TCRdb fed the multiplex PCR reads into MiXCR, producing one record per CDR3 protein. The sample has 600,000 or so distinct CDR3 sequences, around 14% seen once; the top ten hold about 7%. This clonotype originated in a woman younger than 35 with Graves' ophthalmopathy. Sequences were obtained from blood. The genes are TRBV19 and TRBJ2-1; TRBD1 matches at 7 bases. CDR3 sequence (DNA): TGTGCCAGTAAAGGGGGCCTAGGGAATGAGCAGTTCTTC. Translating it yields CASKGGLGNEQFF.